This T cell receptor (beta chain) was sequenced for a study of cytomegalovirus exposure and HLA in healthy donors. It was with 60 Vbeta and 13 Jbeta primers that the PCR ran. Profiling relied on immunoSEQ multiplex PCR, and the TCRdb table lists in-frame clones only, not all of them. The sample lists roughly 100,000 clones; roughly four fifths were seen once. This clone was observed once. Its matching antigen is unknown. Findings and caveats of the study: Most TCR beta V segments were productive about 90% or about 30% of the time in an earlier analysis.

This CDR3 is built from 16 residues. The V gene lost 1 base and the J gene lost 5 bases, with 15 bases spanning the gap. In germline, CDR1 is SGHRS, CDR2 YFSETQ. The chain carries TRBV5-1 and TRBJ2-2, with D possibly TRBD1 on 6 matching bases. Sequenced sample: PBMCs. The sequence was obtained from a man over 45 in good health and CMV-seronegative. In DNA, the CDR3 is TGCGCCAGCAGCTTGACCCCACAGGGAATTACCGGGGAGCTGTTTTTT. Its protein is CASSLTPQGITGELFF.